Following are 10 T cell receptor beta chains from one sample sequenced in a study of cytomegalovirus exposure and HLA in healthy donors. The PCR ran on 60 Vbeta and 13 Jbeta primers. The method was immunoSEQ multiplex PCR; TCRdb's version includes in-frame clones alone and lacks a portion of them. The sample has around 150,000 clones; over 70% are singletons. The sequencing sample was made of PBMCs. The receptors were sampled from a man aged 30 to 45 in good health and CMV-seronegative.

Here the CDR3 DNA reads TGTGCCTGGAGTTCCGAGCAAGGGGCCCAGTACTTC. It encodes CAWSSEQGAQYF. The rearrangement links TRBV30 to TRBJ2-5; weak D call: TRBD1 (5 bases). Germline CDR1 and CDR2: GTSNPN and SVGIG (reference sequence). V dropped 2 bases and J dropped 9 bases, with 13 bases sitting between them. The CDR3 sequence is 12 residues long.

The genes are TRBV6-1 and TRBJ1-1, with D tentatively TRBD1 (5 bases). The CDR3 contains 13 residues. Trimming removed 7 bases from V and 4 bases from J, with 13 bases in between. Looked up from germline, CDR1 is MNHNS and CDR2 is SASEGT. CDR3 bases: TGTGCCAGCAATAGCGGACAACCCACTGAAGCTTTCTTT. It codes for CASNSGQPTEAFF.

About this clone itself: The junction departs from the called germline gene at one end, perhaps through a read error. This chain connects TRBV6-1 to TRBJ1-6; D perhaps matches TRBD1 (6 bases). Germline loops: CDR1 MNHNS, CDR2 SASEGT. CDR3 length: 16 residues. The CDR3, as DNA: TGTGCCAGCAGTGAGATTGTGACAGGCTATGATTCACCCCTCCACTTT. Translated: CASSEIVTGYDSPLHF.

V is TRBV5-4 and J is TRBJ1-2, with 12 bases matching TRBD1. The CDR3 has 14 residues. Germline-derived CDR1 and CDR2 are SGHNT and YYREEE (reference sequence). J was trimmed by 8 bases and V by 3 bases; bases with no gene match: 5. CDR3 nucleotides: TGTGCCAGCAGCTGGGACAGGGGGCTAAGCGGCTACACCTTC. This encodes CASSWDRGLSGYTF.

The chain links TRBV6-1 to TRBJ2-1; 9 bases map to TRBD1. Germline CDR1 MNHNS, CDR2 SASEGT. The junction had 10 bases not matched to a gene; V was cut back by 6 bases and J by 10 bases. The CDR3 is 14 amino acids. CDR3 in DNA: TGTGCCAGCAGCCCAAGGGGACAGGGATACGAGCAGTTCTTC. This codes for CASSPRGQGYEQFF.

DNA of the CDR3: TGTGCCAGCAGCTTGCCTAGGAGCTACGAGCAGTACTTC. It codes for CASSLPRSYEQYF. The V and J genes are TRBV7-9 and TRBJ2-7; no clear D. Trimming pared 3 bases from V and 3 bases from J, leaving 9 bases between. The CDR3 spans 13 residues. Germline assignment: CDR1 SEHNR and CDR2 FQNEAQ (reference sequence).

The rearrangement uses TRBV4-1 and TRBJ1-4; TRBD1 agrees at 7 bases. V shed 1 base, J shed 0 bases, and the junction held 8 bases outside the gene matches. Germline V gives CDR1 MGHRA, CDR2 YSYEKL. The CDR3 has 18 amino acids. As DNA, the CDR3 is TGCGCCAGCAGCCAAGGAAGGGCAGGGGGAACAACTAATGAAAAACTGTTTTTT. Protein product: CASSQGRAGGTTNEKLFF.

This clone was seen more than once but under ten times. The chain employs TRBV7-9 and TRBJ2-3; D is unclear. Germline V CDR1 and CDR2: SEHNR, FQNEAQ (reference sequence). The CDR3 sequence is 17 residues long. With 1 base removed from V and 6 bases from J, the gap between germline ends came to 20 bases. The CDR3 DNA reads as TGTGCCAGCAGCTTAGTGGTAGCATATAGGTCGTCGGATACGCAGTATTTT. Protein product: CASSLVVAYRSSDTQYF.

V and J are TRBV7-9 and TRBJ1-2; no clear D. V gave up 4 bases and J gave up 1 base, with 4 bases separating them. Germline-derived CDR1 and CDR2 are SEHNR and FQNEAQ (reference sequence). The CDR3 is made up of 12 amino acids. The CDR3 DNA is TGTGCCAGCAGCTCCTTTAACTATGGCTACACCTTC. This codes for CASSSFNYGYTF.

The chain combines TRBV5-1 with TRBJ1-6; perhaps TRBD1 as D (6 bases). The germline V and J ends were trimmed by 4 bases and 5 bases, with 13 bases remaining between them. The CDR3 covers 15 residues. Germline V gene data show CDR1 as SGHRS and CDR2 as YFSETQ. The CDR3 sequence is CASSPGDTNNSPLHF. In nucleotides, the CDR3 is TGCGCCAGCAGCCCAGGGGATACGAATAATTCACCCCTCCACTTT.